These 11 T cell receptor beta chains were sequenced from one sample in a study of T-cell memory formation after mild COVID-19 (dated by TCRdb to about 2021). Libraries came from 5' RACE. The run used an Illumina NovaSeq 6000. TCRdb cleaned the public reads at Q25 with fastp, built clones with MiXCR and kept in-frame beta chains. Rows matching on CDR3 protein sequence are summarized as one entry with the most common DNA and genes. The sample includes about 470,000 distinct CDR3 sequences, with approximately 23% observed a single time. The ten largest clones capture roughly an eighth of the sample. The material sequenced was PBMCs or a T cell subset sorted from them (not recorded which). Every receptor here comes from an adult woman who had mild COVID-19 (a few samples of this study predate the infection). The sample titles of this study are shuffled in the database, so cell type and time point are left out; the donor was told from shared clones.

This clonotype was found a few times. The chain employs TRBV12-3 or TRBV12-4 and TRBJ2-6, with D possibly matching TRBD2 (6 bases). V was cut by 5 bases and J by 4 bases, with 9 bases left in between. The CDR3 totals 14 residues. CDR3 amino acids: CASSRRVGANVLTF. DNA of the CDR3: TGTGCCAGCAGTAGGAGGGTAGGGGCCAACGTCCTGACTTTC.

This clonotype was picked up many times. The V gene is TRBV2, the J gene TRBJ2-7, with no clear D. Germline-derived CDR1 and CDR2 are SNHLY and FYNNEI. V lost 6 bases, J lost 2 bases, and 5 bases lay in between. This CDR3 contains 11 residues. In nucleotides, the CDR3 is TGTGCCAGCAGCGCAACCTACGAGCAGTACTTC. This gives the protein CASSATYEQYF. Combining the CDR3 with reference TRBV2 and TRBJ2-7 gives the whole variable domain EPEVTQTPSHQVTQMGQEVILRCVPISNHLYFYWYRQILGQKVEFLVSFYNNEISEKSEIFDDQFSVERPDGSNFTLKIRSTKLEDSAMYFCASSATYEQYFGPGTRLTVT.

The chain employs TRBV5-1 and TRBJ2-3, with D maybe TRBD1 (5 bases). V lost 0 bases and J 3 bases, leaving 17 bases between the germline ends. Germline loops: CDR1 SGHRS, CDR2 YFSETQ. CDR3 length equals 17 residues. The CDR3 coding sequence is TGCGCCAGCAGCTTGGGTGGCGCAGCATCAGGGACAGATACGCAGTATTTT. It translates to CASSLGGAASGTDTQYF.

This clonotype appeared a few times. The rearrangement joins TRBV4-1 to TRBJ2-5, with TRBD2 matching over 10 bases. V was pared by 6 bases and J by 0 bases, with 7 bases of the junction left unmatched. CDR1 and CDR2 from the germline V gene are MGHRA and YSYEKL. The CDR3 covers 16 residues. CDR3 residues: CASRASGGQYQETQYF. The CDR3 DNA is TGCGCCAGCAGGGCTAGCGGGGGCCAGTACCAAGAGACCCAGTACTTC.

The V call is TRBV12-3 or TRBV12-4, the J call TRBJ1-4, with TRBD1 matching over 10 bases. CDR3 length equals 17 residues. V lost 5 bases and J lost 1; bases outside the gene matches: 7. The CDR3 loop is CASSILRDRGTNEKLFF. The CDR3 DNA sequence: TGTGCCAGCAGTATCCTCCGGGACAGGGGAACTAATGAAAAACTGTTTTTT.

The rearrangement links TRBV20-1 to TRBJ1-2; D is undetermined. The CDR3 runs 10 residues. V dropped 6 bases and J dropped 5 bases, with 7 bases sitting between them. CDR1 is DFQATT and CDR2 is SNEGSKA in the germline V gene (reference sequence). Here the CDR3 reads CSAENYGYTF. In nucleotides, the CDR3 is TGCAGTGCGGAGAATTATGGCTACACCTTC.

The rearrangement uses TRBV6-1 and TRBJ2-3; TRBD1 aligns across 9 bases. The germline V gene has CDR1 MNHNS and CDR2 SASEGT. The CDR3 length is 15 residues. The V and J ends lost 3 bases and 4 bases, in that order; junction bases with no gene match: 5. In DNA, the CDR3 is TGTGCCAGCAGTGATCGACAGGGGGTCTCAGATACGCAGTATTTT. Protein sequence: CASSDRQGVSDTQYF.

The chain uses TRBV27 and TRBJ1-6; D is unclear. The V gene lost 10 bases and the J gene lost 6 bases, with 19 bases spanning the gap. The germline gives CDR1 MNHEY, CDR2 SMNVEV (reference sequence). This CDR3 has 15 residues. The CDR3 protein is CATSDSPRSNSPLHF. The CDR3 nucleotides read TGTGCCACCTCAGACTCCCCCCGCAGTAATTCACCCCTCCACTTT.

This chain links TRBV7-6 with TRBJ2-1, with 7 bases fitting TRBD2. Germline trimming cut 1 base from V and 2 bases from J; bases unmatched to any gene: 5. Germline-derived CDR1 and CDR2 are SGHVS and FNYEAQ. The CDR3 sequence is 16 residues long. In DNA, the CDR3 is TGTGCCAGCAGCTTAGGATCACTAGCGCCCTACAATGAGCAGTTCTTC. This translates into CASSLGSLAPYNEQFF.

This clonotype was seen only a few times. V usage is TRBV2 and J usage is TRBJ1-5, with D possibly TRBD1 on 5 matching bases. V was clipped by 7 bases and J by 7 bases, with 14 bases between them. The CDR3 is made up of 13 amino acids. Germline CDR1 reads SNHLY; CDR2 reads FYNNEI. DNA of the CDR3: TGTGCCAGCAATCGGGACTCGGGGCAGCCCCAGCATTTT. As protein: CASNRDSGQPQHF.

In its sample, this clonotype was seen a few times. V usage is TRBV28 and J usage is TRBJ2-3, with D unclear. This CDR3 has 14 amino acids. Germline values: CDR1 MDHEN, CDR2 SYDVKM. The V end lost 1 base, the J end lost 13 bases, and 18 bases lay between the germline ends. The CDR3 DNA is TGTGCCAGCAGTTTATCGCAGCCCCCCCTTGCAGAGTATTTT. Translating it yields CASSLSQPPLAEYF.